This T cell receptor beta chain was obtained from a study of cytotoxic CD8 clonotypes in ibrutinib-treated CLL. Overall study: The patients, roughly twelve relapsed/refractory and approximately 15 treatment-naive, included approximately 17 who were IGHV unmutated. Partial response occurred in roughly 25 patients and complete response in 2; at median approximately 70 months, around 14 remained remitted and 12 progressed. Sample averages reached 250,000 to 300,000 productive templates and roughly 96,000 productive rearrangements.

As concerns this clone: Its cognate antigen is unknown.

Points from the study as a whole: The public clonotypes identified were infrequent and showed contraction or stability on treatment.

The length of the CDR3 is 15 residues. The germline gives CDR1 SGHAT, CDR2 FQNNGV. V shed 5 bases and J 4 bases; nucleotides not matched to a gene: 9. Some clones are missing from TCRdb's copy, which holds only in-frame ones; the method was immunoSEQ multiplex PCR. This table has 300,000 or so clones, around 66% appearing once. The material was PBMCs, obtained after 36 months of ibrutinib treatment. The chain combines TRBV11-2 with TRBJ2-5, with 8 bases identical to TRBD1. This clonotype originated in a human donor with chronic lymphocytic leukemia. In DNA, the CDR3 is TGTGCCAGCAGCCCCCGTGACAGGGGAGGAGAGACCCAGTACTTC. Encoded protein: CASSPRDRGGETQYF. Full variable domain (outside the CDR3, taken from reference TRBV11-2 and TRBJ2-5): EAGVAQSPRYKIIEKRQSVAFWCNPISGHATLYWYQQILGQGPKLLIQFQNNGVVDDSQLPKDRFSAERLKGVDSTLKIQPAKLEDSAVYLCASSPRDRGGETQYFGPGTRLLVL.